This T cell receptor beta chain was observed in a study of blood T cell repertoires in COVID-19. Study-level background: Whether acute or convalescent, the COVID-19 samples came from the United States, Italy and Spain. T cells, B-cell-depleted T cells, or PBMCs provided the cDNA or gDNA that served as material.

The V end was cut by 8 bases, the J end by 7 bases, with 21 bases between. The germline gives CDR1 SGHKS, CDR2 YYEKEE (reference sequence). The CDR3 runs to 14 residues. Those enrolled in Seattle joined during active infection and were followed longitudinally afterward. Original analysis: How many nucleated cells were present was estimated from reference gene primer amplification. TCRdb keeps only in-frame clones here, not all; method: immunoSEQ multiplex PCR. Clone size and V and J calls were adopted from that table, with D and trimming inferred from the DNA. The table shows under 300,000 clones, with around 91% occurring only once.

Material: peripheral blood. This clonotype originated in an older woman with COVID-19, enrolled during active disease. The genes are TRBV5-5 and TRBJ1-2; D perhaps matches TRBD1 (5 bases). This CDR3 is CASTHPGGPGGYTF. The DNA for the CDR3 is TGTGCCAGTACACACCCCGGGGGTCCCGGTGGCTACACCTTC.